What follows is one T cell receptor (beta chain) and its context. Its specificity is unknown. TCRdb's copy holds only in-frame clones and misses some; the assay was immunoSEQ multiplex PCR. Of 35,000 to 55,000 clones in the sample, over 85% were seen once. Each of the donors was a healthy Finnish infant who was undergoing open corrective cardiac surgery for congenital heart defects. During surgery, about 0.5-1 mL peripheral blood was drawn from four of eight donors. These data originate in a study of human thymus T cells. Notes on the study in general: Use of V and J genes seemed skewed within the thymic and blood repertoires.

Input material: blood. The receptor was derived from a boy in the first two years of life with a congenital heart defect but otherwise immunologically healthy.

As DNA, the CDR3 is TGTGCCAGCAGTGTAGGCACTGAAGCTTTCTTT. This encodes CASSVGTEAFF. The chain combines TRBV6-4 with TRBJ1-1, with D unresolved. The CDR3 is 11 residues long. Per germline, CDR1 MRHNA and CDR2 SNTAGT. Deletions cut 4 bases from V and 4 bases from J, with 4 bases between.